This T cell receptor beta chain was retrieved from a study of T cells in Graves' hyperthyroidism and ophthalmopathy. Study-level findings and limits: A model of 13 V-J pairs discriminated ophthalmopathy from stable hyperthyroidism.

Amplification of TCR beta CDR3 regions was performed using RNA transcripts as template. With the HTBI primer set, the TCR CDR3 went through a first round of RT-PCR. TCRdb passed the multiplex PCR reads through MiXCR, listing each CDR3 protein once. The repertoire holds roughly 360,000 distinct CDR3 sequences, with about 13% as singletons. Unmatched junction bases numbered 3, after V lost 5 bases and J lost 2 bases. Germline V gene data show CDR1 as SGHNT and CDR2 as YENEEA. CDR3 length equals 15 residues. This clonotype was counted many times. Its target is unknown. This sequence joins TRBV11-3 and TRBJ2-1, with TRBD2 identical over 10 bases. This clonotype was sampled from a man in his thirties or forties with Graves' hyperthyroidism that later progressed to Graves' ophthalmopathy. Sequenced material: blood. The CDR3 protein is CASSGGLAAYNEQFF. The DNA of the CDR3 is TGTGCCAGCAGCGGAGGACTAGCGGCCTACAATGAGCAGTTCTTC.